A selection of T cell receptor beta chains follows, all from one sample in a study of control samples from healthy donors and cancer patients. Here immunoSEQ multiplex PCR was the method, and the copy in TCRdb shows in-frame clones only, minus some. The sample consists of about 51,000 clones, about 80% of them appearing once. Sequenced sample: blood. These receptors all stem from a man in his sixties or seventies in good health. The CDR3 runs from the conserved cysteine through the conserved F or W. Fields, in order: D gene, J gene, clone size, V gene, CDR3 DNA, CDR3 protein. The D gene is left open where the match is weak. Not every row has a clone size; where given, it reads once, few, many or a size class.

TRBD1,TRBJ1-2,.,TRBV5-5,TGTGCCAGCAGCGCCAGGGGGGATAACTATGGCTACACCTTC,CASSARGDNYGYTF
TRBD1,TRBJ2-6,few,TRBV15,TGTGCCACCAGCGGGTTACCGGGACAGGGGGTCCAGCTTTCTGGGGCCAACGTCCTGACTTTC,CATSGLPGQGVQLSGANVLTF
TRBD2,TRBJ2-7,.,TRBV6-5,TGTGCCAGCCGGCCCCCCGGGGGGGGAAACGAGCAGTACTTC,CASRPPGGGNEQYF
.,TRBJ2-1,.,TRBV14,TGTGCCAGCAGCCAAGAAGGGAGAACACTAAGGAATGAGCAGTTCTTC,CASSQEGRTLRNEQFF
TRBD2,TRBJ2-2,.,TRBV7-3,TGTGCCAGCAGCCCTACCTGGACTAGCGGGAGGGCCCCGAACACCGGGGAGCTGTTTTTT,CASSPTWTSGRAPNTGELFF
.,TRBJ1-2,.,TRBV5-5,TGTGCCAGCAGCTTGCAGGGAGTGCAGGGGCGTGGGTATGGCTACACCTTC,CASSLQGVQGRGYGYTF
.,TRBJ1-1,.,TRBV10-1,TGCGCCAGCAGTGAGTCGGGCAGGGGCTTCACTGAAGCTTTCTTT,CASSESGRGFTEAFF
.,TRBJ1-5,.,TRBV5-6,TGTGCCAGCAGCTCAGGGTATCTGGGGAATCAGCCCCAGCATTTT,CASSSGYLGNQPQHF
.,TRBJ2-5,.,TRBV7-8,TGTGCCAGCAGCCGGCCGGGGGAGACCCAGTACTTC,CASSRPGETQYF
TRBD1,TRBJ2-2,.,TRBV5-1,TGCGCCAGCAGTCGACAGGGTGTGCATCCCGCCGGGGAGCTGTTTTTT,CASSRQGVHPAGELFF
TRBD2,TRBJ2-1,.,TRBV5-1,TGCGCCAGCAGATGGGACTACCAGACGTACAATGAGCAGTTCTTC,CASRWDYQTYNEQFF
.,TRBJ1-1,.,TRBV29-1,TGCAGCGTTAGCCGGACTGAAGCTTTCTTT,CSVSRTEAFF
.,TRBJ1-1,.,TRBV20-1,TGCAGTGCTAGTTTAGGACCCATGAACACTGAAGCTTTCTTT,CSASLGPMNTEAFF
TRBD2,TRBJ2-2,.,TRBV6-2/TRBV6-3,TGTGCCAGCAGTTTCCCTAGCGGGATCCTAACGACCGGGGAGCTGTTTTTT,CASSFPSGILTTGELFF
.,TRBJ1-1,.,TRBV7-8,TGTGCCAGCAGCTTATGGGGTTCTGAAGCTTTCTTT,CASSLWGSEAFF
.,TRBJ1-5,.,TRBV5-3,TGTGCCAGAAGCTTGGGCCAATTCGGGATTGGCAATCAGCCCCAGCATTTT,CARSLGQFGIGNQPQHF
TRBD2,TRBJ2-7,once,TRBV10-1,TGCGCCAGCAGTGCCGGACTAGCGGGGGAGCAGTACTTC,CASSAGLAGEQYF
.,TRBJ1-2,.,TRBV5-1,TGCGCCAGCAGCTTGGGATATGGGGGGGCGTATGGCTACACCTTC,CASSLGYGGAYGYTF
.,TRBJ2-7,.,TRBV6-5,TGTGCCAGCAGTTACTCTAGGCAGTACGAGCAGTACTTC,CASSYSRQYEQYF
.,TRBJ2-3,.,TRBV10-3,TGTGCCATCAGTCCACCCCGGCCGAATTTTAGCACAGATACGCAGTATTTT,CAISPPRPNFSTDTQYF
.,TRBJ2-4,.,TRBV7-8,TGTGCCAGCAGTACACTACGGACAGTTTCTACAAAGTACTTC,CASSTLRTVSTKYF
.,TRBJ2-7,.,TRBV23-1,TGCGCCAGCAGTCTGGGACTGCTGAATTACGAGCAGTACTTC,CASSLGLLNYEQYF
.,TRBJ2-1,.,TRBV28,TGTGCCAGCAGTTTATCAGGGTACTCCTACAATGAGCAGTTCTTC,CASSLSGYSYNEQFF
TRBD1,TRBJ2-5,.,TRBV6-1,TGTGCCAGCAGTGATAGGGGACAGGCCAGCCAAGAGACCCAGTACTTC,CASSDRGQASQETQYF
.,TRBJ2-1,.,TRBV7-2,TGTGCCAGCAGCTTAGGGGGGGCGATTTACAATGAGCAGTTCTTC,CASSLGGAIYNEQFF
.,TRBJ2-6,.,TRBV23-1,TGCGCCAGCAGTCAACTTACCCCGGACAGATCTGGGGCCAACGTCCTGACTTTC,CASSQLTPDRSGANVLTF
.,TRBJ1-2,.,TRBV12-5,TGTGCTAGTGAAGGGTCCCATGGCTACACCTTC,CASEGSHGYTF
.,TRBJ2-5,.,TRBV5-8,TGTGCCAGCAGCCCTGGAAGCGGAGGGTACCAAGAGACCCAGTACTTC,CASSPGSGGYQETQYF
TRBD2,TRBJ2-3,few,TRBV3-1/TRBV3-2,TGTGCCAGCTCATATAGCGGGGGGGAAGATACGCAGTATTTT,CASSYSGGEDTQYF
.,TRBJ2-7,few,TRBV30,TGTGCCTGGAGTGTATCCCAGAACGAGCAGTACTTC,CAWSVSQNEQYF
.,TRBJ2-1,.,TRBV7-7,TGTGCCAGCAGCCCCTTGGTCCCTCGGGGGCCCTACAATGAGCAGTTCTTC,CASSPLVPRGPYNEQFF
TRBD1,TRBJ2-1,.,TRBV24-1,TGTGCCACCAGTGATGGACAGGGGGAGGATGAGCAGTTCTTC,CATSDGQGEDEQFF
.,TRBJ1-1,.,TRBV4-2,TGTGCCAGCAGCCAAGGTGACAGCCGCAACACTGAAGCTTTCTTT,CASSQGDSRNTEAFF
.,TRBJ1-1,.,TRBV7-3,TGTGCCAGCAGCTTAACAGGTCCGAGTGAAGCTTTCTTT,CASSLTGPSEAFF
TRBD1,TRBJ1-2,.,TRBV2,TGTGCCAGCAGGGGACAGGCGGACTATGGCTACACCTTC,CASRGQADYGYTF
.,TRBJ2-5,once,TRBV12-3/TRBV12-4,TGTGCCACCTCCCGGGACTTTGCAACCCAGTACTTC,CATSRDFATQYF
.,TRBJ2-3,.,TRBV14,TGTGCCAGCAGCTCGCGATTAGGGCTAGATACGCAGTATTTT,CASSSRLGLDTQYF
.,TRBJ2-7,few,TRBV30,TGTGCCTGGAGTTCCTATCCTTACGAGCAGTACTTC,CAWSSYPYEQYF
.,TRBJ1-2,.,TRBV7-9,TGTGCCAGCAGCTTAGAGGTCCTTAACTATGGCTACACCTTC,CASSLEVLNYGYTF
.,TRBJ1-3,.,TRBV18,TGTGCCAGCTCTCTGACAGGCCGCTCTGGAAACACCATATATTTT,CASSLTGRSGNTIYF
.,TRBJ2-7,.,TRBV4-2,TGTGCCAGCAGCCAAGATCGAAGCTACGAGCAGTACTTC,CASSQDRSYEQYF